A single sample is the source of the 31 T cell receptor beta chains below, sequenced in a study of T cell responses to AZD1222 COVID-19 vaccine (dated by TCRdb to the early 2020s). In light of the paper, this sample's time point label describes: baseline before first vaccination. The library was generated by the immunoSEQ multiplex PCR assay. This is the immuneACCESS table as TCRdb keeps it, with only in-frame sequences that have V and J called. A part of the clones is gone; compared with another copy, unresolved V genes explain less than half, and the rest is unexplained. The sample data list about 170,000 clones, and roughly 92% of these were observed just once. 1.6% of the sample rests with the top ten. The source material was peripheral blood, sampled on day 0 of AZD1222 vaccination. The receptor set was obtained from an adult in good health.

The chain employs TRBV29-1 and TRBJ1-1; TRBD1 matches at 8 bases. V dropped 5 bases and J dropped 4; count of bases not matched to a gene: 3. Germline lookup yields CDR1 SQVTM and CDR2 ANQGSEA. CDR3 length: 12 residues. Written as DNA, the CDR3 is TGCAGCGTTCTACAGGGGGGCACTGAAGCTTTCTTT. This gives the protein CSVLQGGTEAFF.

Written as DNA, the CDR3 is TGTGCCAGCAGCTTACAGGGGGCGTACGCTGGGGCCAACGTCCTGACTTTC. Amino acid sequence: CASSLQGAYAGANVLTF. The J gene is TRBJ2-6, the V gene TRBV7-3; 8 bases fit TRBD1. The CDR3 runs to 17 residues. Trimming cost V 2 bases and J 2 bases; bases outside gene matches: 5. Germline V lookup: CDR1 SGHTA, CDR2 FQGTGA. Complete variable domain (other parts from reference TRBV7-3 and TRBJ2-6): GAGVSQTPSNKVTEKGKYVELRCDPISGHTALYWYRQSLGQGPEFLIYFQGTGAADDSGLPNDRFFAVRPEGSVSTLKIQRTERGDSAVYLCASSLQGAYAGANVLTFGAGSRLTVL.

This chain connects TRBV2 to TRBJ2-1, with TRBD1 as a possible D gene (6 bases). CDR1 and CDR2 from the germline V gene are SNHLY and FYNNEI. The CDR3 has 17 residues. The V and J ends lost 2 bases and 0 bases respectively, with 14 bases between them. Here the CDR3 DNA reads TGTGCCAGCAGTGAAAGGGGGTCGGGGAGCTCCTACAATGAGCAGTTCTTC. Amino acids: CASSERGSGSSYNEQFF. The whole variable domain, filled in from reference TRBV2 and TRBJ2-1, reads EPEVTQTPSHQVTQMGQEVILRCVPISNHLYFYWYRQILGQKVEFLVSFYNNEISEKSEIFDDQFSVERPDGSNFTLKIRSTKLEDSAMYFCASSERGSGSSYNEQFFGPGTRLTVL.

In regard to this clone: A read error may account for a junction end that differs from germline. J is TRBJ2-2 and V is TRBV7-7; either TRBD1 or TRBD2 may supply D (5 bases each). The V gene's germline CDR1 is SSHAT and CDR2 FNYEAQ (reference sequence). The CDR3 runs 18 residues. In DNA, the CDR3 is TGTGCTAGCAGCTTATCCCTGGGGCCAGGGAGACTGACCGGGGAGCTGTTTTTT. This sequence encodes CASSLSLGPGRLTGELFF.

This sequence joins TRBV18 and TRBJ2-3; D remains unclear. The CDR3 has 16 residues. CDR1 is KGHSH, CDR2 LQKENI, per germline. Trimming took off 2 bases at V and 2 bases at J, with 14 bases between the two ends. CDR3 protein: CASSPSAGDLTDTQYF. DNA for the CDR3: TGTGCCAGCTCACCATCTGCCGGTGACCTCACAGATACGCAGTATTTT.

The CDR3 region is CASTPDSSYEQYF. The DNA of the CDR3 is TGTGCCAGCACGCCCGACAGCTCCTACGAGCAGTACTTC. V usage is TRBV6-5 and J usage is TRBJ2-7; TRBD1 might be the D (5 bases). Germline V lookup: CDR1 MNHEY, CDR2 SVGAGI. CDR3 size: 13 residues. The V gene lost 7 bases and the J gene lost 0 bases, with 10 bases spanning the gap.

The V gene is TRBV9, the J gene TRBJ2-7; D uncertain. The germline V gene encodes CDR1 SGDLS and CDR2 YYNGEE. This CDR3 is built from 14 residues. Trimming cost V 0 bases and J 3 bases, with 10 bases left between them. The CDR3 loop is CASSVASGNYEQYF. CDR3 bases: TGTGCCAGCAGCGTAGCTTCGGGTAACTACGAGCAGTACTTC.

The chain combines TRBV4-2 with TRBJ2-7; D gene uncertain. V was trimmed by 4 bases and J by 5 bases, leaving 3 bases between them. This CDR3 comprises 10 residues. CDR1 and CDR2 (germline): LGHNA, YNFKEQ. CDR3 sequence (DNA): TGTGCCAGCAGCCCCCACGAGCAGTACTTC. This encodes CASSPHEQYF.

The rearrangement joins TRBV7-8 to TRBJ1-2; TRBD1 matches 9 bases. Per the germline V gene, CDR1 is SGHVS and CDR2 is FQNEAQ. The CDR3 loop spans 13 amino acids. The CDR3 DNA is TGTGCTACTGGACAGGGGAGTAACTATGGCTACACCTTC. This sequence encodes CATGQGSNYGYTF.

J is TRBJ1-4 and V is TRBV29-1; D is unresolved. CDR3 size: 12 residues. Trimming left V 8 bases short and J 4 bases short, with 11 bases between. CDR1 SQVTM and CDR2 ANQGSEA come from the germline V gene. The CDR3 sequence: CSILHLNEKLFF. The CDR3 DNA reads as TGCAGCATACTACACCTTAATGAAAAACTGTTTTTT.

This clone came up once. This chain joins TRBV18 and TRBJ1-6; maybe TRBD1 (5 bases). The V end was cut by 5 bases, the J end by 5 bases, with 10 bases between. This CDR3 region has 14 residues. Germline V gives CDR1 KGHSH, CDR2 LQKENI. The CDR3: CASSSTDNNSPLHF. CDR3 sequence (DNA): TGTGCCAGCTCATCGACAGATAATAATTCACCCCTCCACTTT.

V usage is TRBV24-1 and J usage is TRBJ2-3; D may be TRBD1 or TRBD2 (5 bases each). Germline V gene lookup returns CDR1 KGHDR and CDR2 SFDVKD. V was pared by 3 bases and J by 6 bases, with 12 bases between. The CDR3 spans 14 residues. The CDR3 sequence is CATSDPQGDDTQYF. CDR3 nucleotides: TGTGCCACCAGTGATCCCCAAGGGGACGATACGCAGTATTTT.

The gene calls are TRBV13 and TRBJ1-1; the match to TRBD1 covers 9 bases. From germline, CDR1 is PRHDT and CDR2 FYEKMQ (reference sequence). Losses at the gene ends were 5 bases for V and 5 bases for J; bases not matched to a gene: 6. This CDR3 spans 14 amino acids. CDR3 nucleotides: TGTGCCAGCAGCACCTACAGGGGGCTTACTGAAGCTTTCTTT. This sequence encodes CASSTYRGLTEAFF.

This chain uses TRBV7-3 with TRBJ2-1, with TRBD2 matching over 9 bases. The CDR3 loop spans 15 amino acids. Germline V lookup: CDR1 SGHTA, CDR2 FQGTGA. The ends lost 1 base at V and 6 bases at J; junction bases unmatched: 4. The CDR3 nucleotides read TGTGCCAGCAGCTTAAGGTTAGCGGGGGCCAATGAGCAGTTCTTC. It translates to CASSLRLAGANEQFF.

The chain recombines TRBV6-1 with TRBJ1-2; D is undetermined. The germline gives CDR1 MNHNS, CDR2 SASEGT. Trimming stripped 1 base from V and 8 bases from J, with 11 bases between. The CDR3 totals 13 residues. The CDR3 loop reads CASSEDPLMGYTF. CDR3 nucleotide sequence: TGTGCCAGCAGTGAAGACCCCCTGATGGGCTACACCTTC.

This clone was observed once. V is TRBV6-2 or TRBV6-3 and J is TRBJ1-1; maybe TRBD1 (5 bases). Trimming left V 6 bases short and J 3 bases short, with 11 bases between. Germline V CDR1 and CDR2: MNHEY, SVGEGT. The CDR3 runs 13 residues. The CDR3 loop is CASSHGTHTEAFF. The DNA of the CDR3 is TGTGCCAGCAGCCACGGGACGCACACTGAAGCTTTCTTT.

V and J are TRBV6-4 and TRBJ1-5, with 10 nucleotides matching TRBD1. Germline loops: CDR1 MRHNA, CDR2 SNTAGT. Trimming removed 5 bases from V and 3 bases from J; junction bases left unmatched: 7. This CDR3 is built from 16 residues. CDR3 nucleotide sequence: TGTGCCAGCAGTATTCCGGGACAGGGGCTCAATCAGCCCCAGCATTTT. It is translated as CASSIPGQGLNQPQHF.

V usage is TRBV6-5 and J usage is TRBJ1-1; D is unresolved. In germline, CDR1 is MNHEY, CDR2 SVGAGI. There are 13 residues in the CDR3. Trimming stripped 4 bases from V and 1 base from J, with 7 bases between. CDR3: CASSFSSNTEAFF. The CDR3 nucleotides are TGTGCCAGCAGTTTCAGTTCGAACACTGAAGCTTTCTTT.

The genes are TRBV29-1 and TRBJ2-5, with TRBD1 as a possible D gene (7 bases). CDR1 and CDR2 (germline): SQVTM, ANQGSEA. Trimming stripped 2 bases from V and 4 bases from J, with 8 bases between. This CDR3 contains 12 residues. CDR3: CSVEQGGETQYF. DNA of the CDR3: TGCAGCGTTGAACAGGGGGGAGAGACCCAGTACTTC.

The CDR3 DNA follows: TGTGCCAGCAGCTTTTCCGGGACAGCCTCCTACGAGCAGTACTTC. Protein: CASSFSGTASYEQYF. The chain uses TRBV5-6 and TRBJ2-7; 7 bases fit TRBD1. This CDR3 comprises 15 residues. V lost 2 bases to trimming and J lost 0 bases; unmatched junction nucleotides: 5. Germline values: CDR1 SGHDT, CDR2 YYEEEE.

The CDR3 reads CASRQGDRGGETQYF. The CDR3 coding sequence is TGTGCCAGCAGACAAGGGGACAGGGGAGGGGAGACCCAGTACTTC. V usage is TRBV7-3 and J usage is TRBJ2-5, with TRBD1 identical over 10 bases. There are 15 residues in the CDR3. The germline V gene has CDR1 SGHTA and CDR2 FQGTGA. V shed 6 bases, J shed 5 bases, and the junction held 9 bases outside the gene matches.

This clone was seen a single time. This chain connects TRBV6-6 to TRBJ2-1; D remains ambiguous. This CDR3 is 12 amino acids long. V gave up 6 bases and J gave up 7 bases, with 10 bases separating them. Germline loops: CDR1 MNHNY, CDR2 SVGAGI (reference sequence). CDR3 amino acids: CASSAVLNEQFF. CDR3 bases: TGTGCCAGCAGCGCCGTTCTTAATGAGCAGTTCTTC.

This chain uses TRBV10-3 with TRBJ2-4; 7 nucleotides agree with TRBD2. The CDR3 is 16 amino acids. CDR1 and CDR2 (germline): ENHRY, SYGVKD. The V and J ends lost 0 bases and 3 bases, in that order; junction bases with no gene match: 5. The CDR3 sequence: CAISESGGDGKNIQYF. The CDR3 DNA follows: TGTGCCATCAGTGAGTCGGGGGGGGATGGCAAAAACATTCAGTACTTC.

The chain has TRBV4-1 and TRBJ2-5, with D possibly TRBD1 on 5 matching bases. Germline lookup yields CDR1 MGHRA and CDR2 YSYEKL. This CDR3 has 15 residues. Trimming shortened V by 5 bases and J by 3 bases, and 16 bases separated the two germline ends. The CDR3 DNA follows: TGCGCCAGCAGCAAGACTGGGGCTGCCAAAGAGACCCAGTACTTC. It specifies CASSKTGAAKETQYF.

The chain uses TRBV7-9 and TRBJ1-4; TRBD1 agrees at 7 bases. The germline gives CDR1 SEHNR, CDR2 FQNEAQ (reference sequence). The CDR3 totals 14 residues. V lost 5 bases, J lost 8 bases, and 8 bases stayed unmatched. Written as DNA, the CDR3 is TGTGCCAGCAGCACCGGGACAGAAAGCGAAAAACTGTTTTTT. It codes for CASSTGTESEKLFF.

The rearrangement uses TRBV5-1 and TRBJ1-1, with D possibly being TRBD1 (5 bases). Trimming took off 0 bases at V and 2 bases at J, with 17 bases between the two ends. This CDR3 spans 17 amino acids. CDR1 is SGHRS and CDR2 is YFSETQ in the germline V gene. The DNA of the CDR3 is TGCGCCAGCAGCTTGGGGGGCGGTGGTAGGGCTAACACTGAAGCTTTCTTT. It yields the protein CASSLGGGGRANTEAFF. The full variable domain, with the rest looked up from reference TRBV5-1 and TRBJ1-1, is KAGVTQTPRYLIKTRGQQVTLSCSPISGHRSVSWYQQTPGQGLQFLFEYFSETQRNKGNFPGRFSGRQFSNSRSEMNVSTLELGDSALYLCASSLGGGGRANTEAFFGQGTRLTVV.

V is TRBV10-2 and J is TRBJ2-7; no firm D call. There are 14 residues in the CDR3. Germline loops: CDR1 WSHSY, CDR2 SAAADI. The germline V and J ends were trimmed by 2 bases and 6 bases, with 14 bases remaining between them. As DNA, the CDR3 is TGCGCCAGCAGTGAGGGCCTGCGGCTAGGCGAGCAGTACTTC. Its protein product is CASSEGLRLGEQYF.

This clone was seen just once. The CDR3 protein is CARSLAPPGLGDTGELFF. In nucleotides, the CDR3 is TGTGCCAGAAGCTTGGCCCCCCCGGGACTCGGTGACACCGGGGAGCTGTTTTTT. The chain employs TRBV5-3 and TRBJ2-2; weak D call: TRBD2 (6 bases). TRBV5-3 is identified as an open reading frame with a role that is uncertain. V lost 0 bases, J lost 3 bases, and 18 bases lay in between. This CDR3 spans 18 amino acids.

The chain is built from TRBV6-5 and TRBJ2-3; D may be TRBD1 (6 bases). V was shortened by 7 bases and J by 9 bases, with 20 bases between the two germline ends. The germline CDR1 and CDR2 sequences are MNHEY and SVGAGI. This CDR3 spans 14 amino acids. CDR3 loop: CASTLATGQRTQYF. The CDR3, as DNA: TGTGCCAGCACCCTCGCGACAGGTCAGCGCACGCAGTATTTT.

The genes are TRBV7-9 and TRBJ2-1; 13 bases line up with TRBD2. This CDR3 spans 15 amino acids. The J segment lost 6 bases and the V segment lost 5 bases, leaving 4 bases of the junction unmatched. From germline, CDR1 is SEHNR and CDR2 FQNEAQ (reference sequence). In DNA form, the CDR3 reads TGTGCCAGCAGCGCCGGGACTAGCGGGACCAATGAGCAGTTCTTC. It is translated as CASSAGTSGTNEQFF.

V gene TRBV11-2 combines with J gene TRBJ1-3; no firm D call. The CDR3 has 13 amino acids. Germline CDR1 SGHAT, CDR2 FQNNGV. Trimming left V 5 bases short and J 0 bases short, with 5 bases between. The CDR3, as DNA: TGTGCCAGCAGCACTCCCTCTGGAAACACCATATATTTT. As protein: CASSTPSGNTIYF.